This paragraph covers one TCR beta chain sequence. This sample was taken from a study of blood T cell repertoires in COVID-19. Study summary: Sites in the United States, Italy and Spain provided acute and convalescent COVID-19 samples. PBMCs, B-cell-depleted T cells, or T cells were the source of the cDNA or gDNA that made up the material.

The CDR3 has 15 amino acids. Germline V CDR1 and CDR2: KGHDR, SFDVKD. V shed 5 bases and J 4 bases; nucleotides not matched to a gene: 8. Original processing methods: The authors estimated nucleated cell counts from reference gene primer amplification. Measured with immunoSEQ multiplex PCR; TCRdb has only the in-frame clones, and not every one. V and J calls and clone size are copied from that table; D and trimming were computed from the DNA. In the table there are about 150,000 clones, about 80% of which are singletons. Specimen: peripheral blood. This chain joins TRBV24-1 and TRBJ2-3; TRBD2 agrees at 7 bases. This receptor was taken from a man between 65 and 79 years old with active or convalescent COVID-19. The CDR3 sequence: CATSGGGTPADTQYF. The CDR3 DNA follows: TGTGCCACCAGTGGGGGGGGAACCCCGGCAGATACGCAGTATTTT.